Here is one T cell receptor beta chain with its context. Its antigen target is currently unknown. TRB amplification used around 250 ng of peripheral blood genomic DNA, 30,000 to 40,000 genome equivalents, per sample. The cysteine opens and the phenylalanine closes a CDR3 of 15 amino acids. No DNA is recorded. CDR1 is given as MNHEY and CDR2 as SMNVEV, both from the germline V gene (reference sequence). The data were taken from a study of T cell clusters in autoimmune cytopenias (dated by TCRdb to between 2018 and 2020). Background on the whole study: A median TRB sequencing depth of about 50,000 reads per sample was reached, and a median of approximately 2,500 distinct TRB clonotypes per sample was obtained. TRB and IGH repertoires from peripheral blood were sequenced in autoimmune cytopenia patients at active disease and during treatment follow-up, with healthy, CLL and autoimmune hepatitis controls included alongside. The goal of the study was to determine whether autoimmune cytopenia patients have a disease-specific immune repertoire signature that could serve as a blood-based biomarker.

Broad study findings and their caveats: A lack of physiological T cell clusters in primary autoimmune cytopenia patients was suggested by GLIPH, as 51 clusters were found to be exclusive to healthy donors versus 15 to 20 exclusive to patients. The cluster-lack signature was not observed for secondary cytopenia versus CLL, as the signature was apparently masked by the dominant lymphoma-associated repertoire. Shifts in the TRB repertoire, including less even repertoires in secondary cytopenia and CLL, were mostly a reflection of lymphoma bias and not of autoimmunity. The T cell clusters were only ever defined in silico, so experimental validation of their functional role was still needed. Almost three-fold more exclusive TRB clusters were observed in healthy donors than in active autoimmune hepatitis patients, consistent with an autoimmunity-wide signature.

TRB rearrangements were amplified by multiplex PCR using a touch-down protocol with TRB-A and TRB-B primer pools mixed in one tube. Illumina adapters and sample indices were added to the amplicons through two consecutive PCR reactions using Phusion HS II polymerase. After gel purification with the NucleoSpin Gel and PCR Clean-up kit, the amplicons were quantified by Qubit and checked for quality on an Agilent 2100 Bioanalyzer. Sequencing of the libraries was done on an Illumina MiSeq with paired-end, single-indexed, 600-cycle runs. In the authors' own workflow: MiXCR version 2.1.12, together with the default MiXCR reference library, was used to align and assemble the TRB reads. A clone was defined by each unique CDR3 nucleotide sequence, and the analysis included only productive sequences supported by at least two reads. To assess repertoire diversity, an R script computed alpha-parameterized diversity profiles (alpha 0 to 5), which included the Shannon (alpha 1) and Simpson (alpha 2) indices. The tcR package was used to compute combinatorial TRB VJ usage, which was then compared between cohorts by principal component analysis with ade4. GLIPH clustering of TCRbeta CDR3s was carried out on cohort pairs matched by age and read depth, and cluster frequencies were compared by Wilcoxon test. Once TCRdb had reprocessed the reads, it stored one entry per CDR3 protein sequence and supplied no DNA. TCRdb's processing, not the authors', yielded these V and J calls. The sample table includes about 8,200 distinct CDR3 sequences. The top ten clonotypes cover under 30% of the sample.

What was sequenced was peripheral blood. This receptor was identified in a human donor with an autoimmune cytopenia or autoimmune hepatitis (not recorded which). This receptor chain uses TRBV27 and TRBJ2-1; TCRdb calls TRBD2, which cannot be checked without DNA. CDR3 sequence: CASRRDWSSYNEQFF.